This T cell receptor beta chain was documented in a study of Ad26.COV2.S vaccination and SARS-CoV-2 variants. Overall study: Ad26.COV2.S was injected intramuscularly once or twice, 56 days apart.

Measured with immunoSEQ multiplex PCR; TCRdb has only the in-frame clones, and not every one. The sample records fewer than 400,000 clones, about nine tenths being singletons. There are 12 residues in the CDR3. V lost 5 bases and J 8 bases, leaving 10 bases between the germline ends. Treatment: roughly 20 received Ad26.COV2.S at low or high dose, single or two shots; roughly five received placebo; per-sample allocation not given. Sampling occurred on day 63 after the first vaccine or placebo injection. Adults aged 18-55 years in Boston included the donor. The starting material was peripheral blood, obtained in a trial of Ad26.COV2.S vaccine versus placebo. The chain carries TRBV12-3 or TRBV12-4 and TRBJ2-1; D ambiguous. This receptor was obtained from a person between 18 and 59 years old who received the Ad26.COV2.S COVID-19 vaccine or a placebo. The CDR3 coding sequence is TGTGCCAGCAGTCGGACGGACCATGAGCAGTTCTTC. Residues: CASSRTDHEQFF.